This entry is about one T cell receptor beta chain. Its target is unknown. Together with a sample-barcoded 5' primer, a J-beta primer mix was included in a second PCR lasting roughly 6 to 12 cycles. MiXCR, applied by TCRdb to the 5' RACE reads, yields one record per CDR3 protein. The table shows around 2 million distinct CDR3 sequences, with roughly two fifths occurring only once. This record belongs to a study of blood T cells in healthy people across ages. The CDR3 length is 15 residues. Germline V lookup: CDR1 SGHKS, CDR2 YYEKEE (reference sequence). Trimming shortened V by 0 bases and J by 2 bases, and 11 bases separated the two germline ends. Broader study findings: No one knew whether donors had CMV, which possibly confounded expanded clonotype changes.

The sequencing input was blood. The receptor's source is a human donor in good health. V is TRBV5-5 and J is TRBJ1-1; the D gene is possibly TRBD1 (5 bases). The CDR3 bases are TGTGCCAGCAGCTTGGGATTGGGACGCAACACTGAAGCTTTCTTT. Translating it yields CASSLGLGRNTEAFF.